Below are 5 T cell receptor beta chains sequenced from a single sample in a study of Ad26.COV2.S vaccination and SARS-CoV-2 variants. Data came from immunoSEQ multiplex PCR; TCRdb stores just in-frame clones and leaves some out. Of hundreds of thousands of clones listed, around 89% are singletons. Regarding treatment: over 15 received Ad26.COV2.S at low or high dose, single or two shots; about 5 received placebo; per-sample allocation not given. Day 63 after the first injection of vaccine or placebo was the sampling time. Source: peripheral blood, taken in a trial of Ad26.COV2.S vaccine versus placebo. The receptors come from a person between 18 and 65 years old who received the Ad26.COV2.S COVID-19 vaccine or a placebo.

This rearrangement joins TRBV6-2 or TRBV6-3 to TRBJ1-6; D is unclear. Germline CDR1 is MNHEY and CDR2 is SVGEGT. The germline V and J ends were trimmed by 2 bases and 5 bases, with 4 bases remaining between them. This CDR3 comprises 13 residues. The CDR3 DNA follows: TGTGCCAGCAGTTACAGGGATAATTCACCCCTCCACTTT. Translating it yields CASSYRDNSPLHF.

The chain links TRBV3-1 (or the pseudogene TRBV3-2) to TRBJ1-2; 9 bases align to TRBD1. V shed 5 bases, J shed 7 bases, and the junction held 14 bases outside the gene matches. Germline V gives CDR1 LGHDT, CDR2 YNNKEL (reference sequence). CDR3 length: 16 amino acids. The CDR3 protein is CASSKGTGTGYGGYTF. As DNA, the CDR3 is TGTGCCAGCAGCAAAGGAACCGGGACAGGGTACGGTGGCTACACCTTC.

The V call is TRBV7-9, the J call TRBJ1-1; no reliable D call. V gave up 2 bases and J gave up 3 bases, with 22 bases separating them. The CDR3 length is 18 residues. The germline V gene has CDR1 SEHNR and CDR2 FQNEAQ (reference sequence). The CDR3 region is CASSLMDLRSARDTEAFF. The CDR3 DNA follows: TGTGCCAGCAGCTTAATGGACCTAAGATCCGCGAGGGACACTGAAGCTTTCTTT.

The chain uses TRBV5-1 and TRBJ2-1; 9 nucleotides match TRBD1. This CDR3 spans 14 amino acids. Per the germline V gene, CDR1 is SGHRS and CDR2 is YFSETQ. Losses at the gene ends were 3 bases for V and 6 bases for J; bases not matched to a gene: 4. The DNA of the CDR3 is TGCGCCAGCAGCTCGGGACAGGGAAGCAATGAGCAGTTCTTC. It specifies CASSSGQGSNEQFF. Combining the CDR3 with reference TRBV5-1 and TRBJ2-1 gives the whole variable domain KAGVTQTPRYLIKTRGQQVTLSCSPISGHRSVSWYQQTPGQGLQFLFEYFSETQRNKGNFPGRFSGRQFSNSRSEMNVSTLELGDSALYLCASSSGQGSNEQFFGPGTRLTVL.

This clone was seen more than once but under ten times. DNA of the CDR3: TGCGCCGGCACCCACCAGCCCCAGCATTTT. It yields the protein CAGTHQPQHF. The chain employs TRBV10-1 and TRBJ1-5; unclear D gene. CDR1 and CDR2 (germline): WNHNN, SYGVQD (reference sequence). The V end lost 11 bases, the J end lost 7 bases, and 9 bases lay between the germline ends. This CDR3 is built from 10 residues.